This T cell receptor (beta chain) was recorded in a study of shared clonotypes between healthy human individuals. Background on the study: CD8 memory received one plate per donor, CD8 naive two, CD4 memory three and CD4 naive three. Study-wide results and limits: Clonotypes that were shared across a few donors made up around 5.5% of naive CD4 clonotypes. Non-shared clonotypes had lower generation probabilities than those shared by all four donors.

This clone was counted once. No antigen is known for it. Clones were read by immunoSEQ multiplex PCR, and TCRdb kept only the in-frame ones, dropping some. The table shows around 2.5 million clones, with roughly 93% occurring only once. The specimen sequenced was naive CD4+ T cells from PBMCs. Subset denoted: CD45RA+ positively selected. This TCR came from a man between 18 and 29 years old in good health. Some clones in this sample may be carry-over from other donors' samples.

The CDR3 region is CASSSQGGRTGELFF. The CDR3, as DNA: TGTGCCAGCAGCTCCCAGGGGGGGCGGACCGGGGAGCTGTTTTTT. The chain has TRBV7-3 and TRBJ2-2, with D perhaps TRBD1 or TRBD2 (7 bases each). The ends were cut back, 4 bases at V and 5 bases at J, with 14 bases in the middle. This CDR3 region has 15 residues. CDR1 is SGHTA and CDR2 is FQGTGA in the germline V gene.